This TCR beta chain was recorded in a study of cytomegalovirus exposure and HLA in healthy donors. Of note for this clone: No antigen is known for it.

The PCR used 60 Vbeta and 13 Jbeta primers. Only in-frame clones appear in the TCRdb table, and some are missing; sequencing was by immunoSEQ multiplex PCR. The sample has about 190,000 clones, around 80% seen once. Findings and limits, study-wide: A later analysis by the authors found several of the most significant clusters apparently linked to common viral pathogens.

V lost 0 bases and J lost 3; bases outside the gene matches: 10. This CDR3 spans 17 amino acids. CDR1 is SQVTM, CDR2 ANQGSEA, per germline. The sequence derives from a woman aged 25 to 45 in good health and CMV-seronegative. The J gene is TRBJ2-3, the V gene TRBV29-1; 9 bases agree with TRBD1. Sequenced sample: PBMCs. CDR3 nucleotides: TGCAGCGTTGAAGATATATGGGGACAGGGTGGGACAGATACGCAGTATTTT. Translating it yields CSVEDIWGQGGTDTQYF.